The entry below gives a single T cell receptor (beta chain) sequence along with its context. The data stem from a study of blood T cell repertoires in COVID-19. Study context: COVID-19 samples collected from the United States, Italy and Spain covered acute and convalescent phases. Sample material is recorded as cDNA or gDNA derived from T cells, B-cell-depleted T cells, or PBMCs.

Original processing notes: Reference gene primer amplification gave estimated nucleated cell counts. Method: immunoSEQ multiplex PCR; TCRdb's copy keeps in-frame clones and lacks some. That table supplies the V and J calls and clone size; D and trimming were determined from the DNA. This table has about 140,000 clones, about 87% appearing once. Germline V CDR1 and CDR2: LGHNA, YSLEER. Deletions cut 0 bases from V and 11 bases from J, with 13 bases between. The CDR3 is made up of 13 amino acids. The TCR sequence derives from a woman over 75 with acute or convalescent COVID-19. V is TRBV4-3 and J is TRBJ1-1; D gene ambiguous. Sequencing was performed on peripheral blood. The CDR3 sequence is CASSQEADAGAFF. CDR3 in DNA: TGCGCCAGCAGCCAAGAGGCAGACGCGGGGGCTTTCTTT.